This entry describes one T cell receptor beta chain. The CDR3 is 14 amino acids. Germline values: CDR1 SGHTA, CDR2 FQGNSA. TCRdb reanalyzed the 5' RACE reads and collapses them to one entry per CDR3 protein, without DNA. This sample's table reports 500,000 to 700,000 distinct CDR3 sequences. This specimen comes from a study of T cells expressing NK-cell markers. This clonotype originated in a young man in good health. The sample was blood T cells: a sorted CD56 or NKG2C T cell subset, CD4+ or CD8+ T cells, or bulk PBMC T cells (not recorded which). The chain links TRBV7-2 to TRBJ2-5; TCRdb reports TRBD1, a call that lacks DNA to check it against. This CDR3 reads CASSRTGVRETQYF. Based on the CDR3 plus reference TRBV7-2 and TRBJ2-5, the full variable domain is GAGVSQSPSNKVTEKGKDVELRCDPISGHTALYWYRQSLGQGLEFLIYFQGNSAPDKSGLPSDRFSAERTGGSVSTLTIQRTQQEDSAVYLCASSRTGVRETQYFGPGTRLLVL.